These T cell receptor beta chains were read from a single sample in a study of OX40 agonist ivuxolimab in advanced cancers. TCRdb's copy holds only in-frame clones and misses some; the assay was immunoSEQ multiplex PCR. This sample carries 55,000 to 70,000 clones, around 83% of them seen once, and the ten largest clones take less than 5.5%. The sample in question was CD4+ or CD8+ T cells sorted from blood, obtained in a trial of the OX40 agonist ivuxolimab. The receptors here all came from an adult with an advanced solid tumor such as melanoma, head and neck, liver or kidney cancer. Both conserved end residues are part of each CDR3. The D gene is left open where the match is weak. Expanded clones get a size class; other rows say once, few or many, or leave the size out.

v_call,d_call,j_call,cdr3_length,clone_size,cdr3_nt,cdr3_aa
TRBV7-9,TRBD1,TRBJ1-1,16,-,TGTGCCAGCAGCTCAACGAACAGGGGCCCGAACACTGAAGCTTTCTTT,CASSSTNRGPNTEAFF
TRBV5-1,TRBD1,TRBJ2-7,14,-,TGCGCCAGCAGCTTCGACAGGGGGGCGGGGGAGCAGTACTTC,CASSFDRGAGEQYF
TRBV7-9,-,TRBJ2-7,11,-,TGTGCCAGCAGCTTCGAGGGCGAGCAGTACTTC,CASSFEGEQYF
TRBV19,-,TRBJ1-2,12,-,TGTGCCAGTAGTATAACAGGGTTTGGCTACACCTTC,CASSITGFGYTF
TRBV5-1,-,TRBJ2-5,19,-,TGCGCCAGCAGCTTGTCGCAAACCTGGGAAGGTACCCTCAGAGTGACCCAGTACTTC,CASSLSQTWEGTLRVTQYF
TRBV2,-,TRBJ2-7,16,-,TGTGCCAGCAGAACCCCACGGGACGGACTCTCCTACGAGCAGTACTTC,CASRTPRDGLSYEQYF
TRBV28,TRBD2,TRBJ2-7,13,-,TGTGCCCTCTCGGGGGGGATTGACTACGAGCAGTACTTC,CALSGGIDYEQYF
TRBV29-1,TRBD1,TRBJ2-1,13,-,TGCAGCGCCCACAGGGGCTCCTACAATGAGCAGTTCTTC,CSAHRGSYNEQFF
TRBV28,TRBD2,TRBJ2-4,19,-,TGTGCCAGCAGTTTTACGTCGGCTAGCGGGATGGTGGCCAAAAACATTCAGTACTTC,CASSFTSASGMVAKNIQYF
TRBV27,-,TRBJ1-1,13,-,TGTGCCAGCCACGGAGAGGAGGGATTTCGGGCTTTCTTT,CASHGEEGFRAFF
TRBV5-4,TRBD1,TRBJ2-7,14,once,TGTGCCAGCAGCTTGGCAGGGGGAACCTACGAGCAGTACTTC,CASSLAGGTYEQYF